Listed here are 2 T cell receptor beta chains from one sample, sequenced in a study of blood T cell repertoires in COVID-19. Libraries were prepared by immunoSEQ multiplex PCR; TCRdb keeps only in-frame clonotypes and omits some of them. The profile shows around 300,000 clones, around 88% of them singletons. Sequenced sample: peripheral blood. The source of these receptors is a woman under 40 with COVID-19, enrolled during active disease.

This clone was seen only once. V usage is TRBV15 and J usage is TRBJ2-7, with 8 bases lining up with TRBD2. J gave up 6 bases and V 1 base, and 14 bases lay outside the gene matches. The CDR3 has 17 amino acids. The germline V gene has CDR1 LNHNV and CDR2 YYDKDF (reference sequence). The CDR3 DNA reads TGTGCCACCAGCAGAGGGGTAGCGGGGTTCGACGGGGGCGAGCAGTACTTC. Encoded protein: CATSRGVAGFDGGEQYF.

This sequence joins TRBV30 and TRBJ2-1; 11 bases align to TRBD2. Trimming at V came to 5 bases and at J to 0 bases, leaving 3 bases not matched to a gene. This CDR3 region has 15 residues. CDR1 is GTSNPN and CDR2 is SVGIG in the germline V gene (reference sequence). The CDR3: CAWGTSGSSYNEQFF. In DNA form, the CDR3 reads TGTGCCTGGGGGACTAGCGGTAGCTCCTACAATGAGCAGTTCTTC.